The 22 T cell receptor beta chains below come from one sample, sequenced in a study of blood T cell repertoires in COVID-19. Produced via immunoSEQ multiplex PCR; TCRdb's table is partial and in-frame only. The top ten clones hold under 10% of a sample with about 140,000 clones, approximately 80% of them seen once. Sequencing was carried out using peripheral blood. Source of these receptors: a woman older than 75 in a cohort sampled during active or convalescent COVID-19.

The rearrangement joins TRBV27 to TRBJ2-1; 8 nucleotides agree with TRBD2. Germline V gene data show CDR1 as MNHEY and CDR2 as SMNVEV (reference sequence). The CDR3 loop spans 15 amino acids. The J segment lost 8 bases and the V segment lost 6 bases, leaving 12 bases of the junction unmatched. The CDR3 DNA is TGTGCCAGCAGCCCGGGGGGGCTTGGGGGAGATGAGCAGTTCTTC. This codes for CASSPGGLGGDEQFF.

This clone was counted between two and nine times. DNA for the CDR3: TGCGCCAGCAGCATTACAGTTGGTAGCACCATATATTTT. The encoded protein is CASSITVGSTIYF. The chain carries TRBV5-1 and TRBJ1-3; D gene uncertain. V lost 4 bases, J lost 9 bases, and 14 bases lay in between. Germline V gene sequence: CDR1 SGHRS, CDR2 YFSETQ. The CDR3 extends over 13 amino acids. Drawing the rest from reference TRBV5-1 and TRBJ1-3, the complete variable domain is KAGVTQTPRYLIKTRGQQVTLSCSPISGHRSVSWYQQTPGQGLQFLFEYFSETQRNKGNFPGRFSGRQFSNSRSEMNVSTLELGDSALYLCASSITVGSTIYFGEGSWLTVV.

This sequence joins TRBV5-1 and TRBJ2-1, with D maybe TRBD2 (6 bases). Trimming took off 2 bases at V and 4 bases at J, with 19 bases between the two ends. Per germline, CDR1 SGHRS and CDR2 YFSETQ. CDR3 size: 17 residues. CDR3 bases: TGCGCCAGCAGCTTATGGGAAACCGGGACTCCTTACAATGAGCAGTTCTTC. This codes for CASSLWETGTPYNEQFF.

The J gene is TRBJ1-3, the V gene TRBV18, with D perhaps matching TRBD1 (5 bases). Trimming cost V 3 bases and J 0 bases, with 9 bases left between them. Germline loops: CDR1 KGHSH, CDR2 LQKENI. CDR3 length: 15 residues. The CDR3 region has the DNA TGTGCCAGCTCACCGGGGCAATCCTCTGGAAACACCATATATTTT. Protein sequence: CASSPGQSSGNTIYF.

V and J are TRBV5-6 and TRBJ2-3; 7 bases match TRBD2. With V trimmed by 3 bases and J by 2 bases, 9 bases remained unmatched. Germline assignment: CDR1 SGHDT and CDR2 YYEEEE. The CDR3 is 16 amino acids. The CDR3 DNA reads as TGTGCCAGCAGCTCGACCGGGACTAAAAACACAGATACGCAGTATTTT. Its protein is CASSSTGTKNTDTQYF.

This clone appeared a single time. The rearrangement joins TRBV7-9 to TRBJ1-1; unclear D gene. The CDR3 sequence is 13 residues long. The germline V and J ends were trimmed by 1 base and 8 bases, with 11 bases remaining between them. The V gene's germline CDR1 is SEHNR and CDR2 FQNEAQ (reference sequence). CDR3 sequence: CASSLVSETEAFF. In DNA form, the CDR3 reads TGTGCCAGCAGCTTAGTGTCAGAAACCGAAGCTTTCTTT.

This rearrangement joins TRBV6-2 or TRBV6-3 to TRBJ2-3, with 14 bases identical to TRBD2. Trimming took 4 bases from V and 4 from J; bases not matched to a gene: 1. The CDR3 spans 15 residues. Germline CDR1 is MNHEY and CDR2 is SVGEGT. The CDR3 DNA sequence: TGTGCCAGCAGTTTGGGACTAGCGGGGGCAGATACGCAGTATTTT. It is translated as CASSLGLAGADTQYF.

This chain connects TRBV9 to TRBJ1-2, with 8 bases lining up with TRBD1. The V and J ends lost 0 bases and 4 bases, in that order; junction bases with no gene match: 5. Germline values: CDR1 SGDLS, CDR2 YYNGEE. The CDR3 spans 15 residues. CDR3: CASSVAPTGGYGYTF. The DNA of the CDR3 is TGTGCCAGCAGCGTAGCCCCTACAGGGGGCTATGGCTACACCTTC.

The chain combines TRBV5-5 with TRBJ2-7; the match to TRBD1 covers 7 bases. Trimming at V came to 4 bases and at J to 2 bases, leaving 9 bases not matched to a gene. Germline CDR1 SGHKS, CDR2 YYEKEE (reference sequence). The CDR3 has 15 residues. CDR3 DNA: TGTGCCAGCAGCATAGGACAGGCTGTTCCCTACGAGCAGTACTTC. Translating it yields CASSIGQAVPYEQYF.

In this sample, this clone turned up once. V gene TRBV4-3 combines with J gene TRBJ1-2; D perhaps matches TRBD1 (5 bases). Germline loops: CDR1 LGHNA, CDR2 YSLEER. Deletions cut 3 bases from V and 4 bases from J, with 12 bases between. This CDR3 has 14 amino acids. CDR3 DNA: TGCGCCAGCAGCCACGCAGGAGGGGCCTATGGCTACACCTTC. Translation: CASSHAGGAYGYTF.

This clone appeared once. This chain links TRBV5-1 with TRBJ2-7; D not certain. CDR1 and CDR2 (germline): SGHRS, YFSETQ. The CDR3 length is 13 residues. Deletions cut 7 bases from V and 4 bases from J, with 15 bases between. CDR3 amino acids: CASATPDLYEQYF. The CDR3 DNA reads TGCGCCAGCGCCACACCCGATTTGTACGAGCAGTACTTC.

The CDR3 region is CASRTSGTRPNEQFF. CDR3 sequence (DNA): TGTGCCAGCAGGACCTCTGGGACTAGACCCAATGAGCAGTTCTTC. The chain couples TRBV7-2 to TRBJ2-1; 8 bases are shared with TRBD2. CDR3 length: 15 residues. Germline CDR1 SGHTA, CDR2 FQGNSA. V was clipped by 6 bases and J by 6 bases; unmatched bases: 10.

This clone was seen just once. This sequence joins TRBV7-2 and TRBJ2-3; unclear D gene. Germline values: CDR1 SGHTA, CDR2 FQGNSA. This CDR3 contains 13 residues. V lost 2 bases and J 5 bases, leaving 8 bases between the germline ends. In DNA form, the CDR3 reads TGTGCCAGCAGCTTAACAGCCTTAGATACGCAGTATTTT. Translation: CASSLTALDTQYF.

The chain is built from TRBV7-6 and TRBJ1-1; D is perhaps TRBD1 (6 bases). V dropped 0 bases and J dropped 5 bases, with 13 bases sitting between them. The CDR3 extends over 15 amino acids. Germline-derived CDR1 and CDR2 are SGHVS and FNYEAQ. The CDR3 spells CASSLALTGRTEAFF. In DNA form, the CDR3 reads TGTGCCAGCAGCTTAGCGCTAACAGGGCGGACTGAAGCTTTCTTT.

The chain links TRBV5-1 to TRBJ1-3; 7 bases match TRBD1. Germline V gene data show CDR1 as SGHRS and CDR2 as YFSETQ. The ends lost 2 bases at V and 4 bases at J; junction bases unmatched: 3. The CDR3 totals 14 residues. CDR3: CASSLTGDGNTIYF. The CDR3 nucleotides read TGCGCCAGCAGCTTAACAGGGGACGGAAACACCATATATTTT.

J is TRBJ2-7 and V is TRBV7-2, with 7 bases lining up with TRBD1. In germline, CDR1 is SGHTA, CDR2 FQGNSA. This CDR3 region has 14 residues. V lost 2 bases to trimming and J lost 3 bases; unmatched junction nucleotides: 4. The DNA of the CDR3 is TGTGCCAGCAGCTTACGGACAGGAAACTACGAGCAGTACTTC. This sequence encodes CASSLRTGNYEQYF.

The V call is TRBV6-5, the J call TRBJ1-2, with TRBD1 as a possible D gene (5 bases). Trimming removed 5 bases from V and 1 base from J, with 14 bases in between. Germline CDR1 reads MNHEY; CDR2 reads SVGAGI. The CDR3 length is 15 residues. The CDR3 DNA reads TGTGCCAGCAGTCCGGTCCCGCAGGGTAACTATGGCTACACCTTC. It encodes CASSPVPQGNYGYTF.

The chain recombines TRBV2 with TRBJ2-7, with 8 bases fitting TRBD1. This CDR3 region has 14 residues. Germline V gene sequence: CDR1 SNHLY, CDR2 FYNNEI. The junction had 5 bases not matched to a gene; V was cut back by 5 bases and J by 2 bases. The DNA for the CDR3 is TGTGCCAGCAGTCGGGACAGGACCACCTACGAGCAGTACTTC. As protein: CASSRDRTTYEQYF.

The CDR3 DNA reads as TGTGCCAGCGGACAGGGGAGCTCCTATAATTCACCCCTCCACTTT. This gives the protein CASGQGSSYNSPLHF. The rearrangement joins TRBV11-2 to TRBJ1-6, with 9 bases fitting TRBD1. The CDR3 has 15 residues. Trimming took 8 bases from V and 0 from J; bases not matched to a gene: 2. Per germline, CDR1 SGHAT and CDR2 FQNNGV.

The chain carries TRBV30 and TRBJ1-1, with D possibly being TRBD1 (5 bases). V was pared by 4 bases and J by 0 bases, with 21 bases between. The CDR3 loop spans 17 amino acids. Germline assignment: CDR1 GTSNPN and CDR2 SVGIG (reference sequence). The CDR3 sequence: CAWIPSRVSFVNTEAFF. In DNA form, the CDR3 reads TGTGCCTGGATCCCCTCCAGGGTAAGCTTTGTGAACACTGAAGCTTTCTTT.

The CDR3 DNA reads TGCGCCAGCAGCCAAGTAGTCAGACAGGTTAACCCCTACGAGCAGTACTTC. This codes for CASSQVVRQVNPYEQYF. The rearrangement uses TRBV4-1 and TRBJ2-7, with D possibly TRBD1 on 6 matching bases. The CDR3 contains 17 residues. V lost 1 base, J lost 2 bases, and 18 bases lay in between. The germline V gene has CDR1 MGHRA and CDR2 YSYEKL.

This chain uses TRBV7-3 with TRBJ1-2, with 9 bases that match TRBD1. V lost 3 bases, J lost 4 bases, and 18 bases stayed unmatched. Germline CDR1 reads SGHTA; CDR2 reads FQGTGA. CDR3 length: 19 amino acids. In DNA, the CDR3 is TGTGCCAGCAGCTTCGTCCGGAGACAGGGGGTTTACGGGACCTATGGCTACACCTTC. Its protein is CASSFVRRQGVYGTYGYTF. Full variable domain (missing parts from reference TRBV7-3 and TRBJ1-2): GAGVSQTPSNKVTEKGKYVELRCDPISGHTALYWYRQSLGQGPEFLIYFQGTGAADDSGLPNDRFFAVRPEGSVSTLKIQRTERGDSAVYLCASSFVRRQGVYGTYGYTFGSGTRLTVV.